This T cell receptor (beta chain) comes out of a study of beta chain features in type 1 diabetes. Since all of the isolated RNA was reverse transcribed, expressed TCRB transcripts were what got sequenced. Profiled with immunoSEQ multiplex PCR; TCRdb holds only in-frame clones, not every one. The sample includes about 410,000 clones, approximately 15% of them seen just once. Germline CDR1 is SEHNR and CDR2 is FQNEAQ (reference sequence). Deletions cut 1 base from V and 1 base from J, with 8 bases between. The CDR3 has 14 residues. Sequenced: naive CD4+ T cells from blood. The J gene is TRBJ2-7, the V gene TRBV7-9, with D possibly matching TRBD2 (5 bases). This clonotype originated in a man in his thirties or forties in good health. This chain's CDR3 is CASSLGRGSYEQYF. In DNA, the CDR3 is TGTGCCAGCAGCTTAGGTCGGGGATCCTACGAGCAGTACTTC.